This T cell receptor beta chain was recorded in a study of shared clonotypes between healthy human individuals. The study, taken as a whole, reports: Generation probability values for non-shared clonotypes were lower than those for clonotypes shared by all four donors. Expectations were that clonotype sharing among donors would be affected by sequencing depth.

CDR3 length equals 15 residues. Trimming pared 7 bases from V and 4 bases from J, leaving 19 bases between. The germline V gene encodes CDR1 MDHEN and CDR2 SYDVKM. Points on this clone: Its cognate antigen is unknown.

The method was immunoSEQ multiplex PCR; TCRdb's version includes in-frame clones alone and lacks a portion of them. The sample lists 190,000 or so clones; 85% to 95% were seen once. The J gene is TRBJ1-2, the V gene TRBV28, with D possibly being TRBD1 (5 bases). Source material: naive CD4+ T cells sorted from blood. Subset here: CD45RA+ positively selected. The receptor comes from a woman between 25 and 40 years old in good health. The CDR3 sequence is CASTQKGLLSYGYTF. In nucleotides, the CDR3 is TGTGCCAGCACCCAAAAGGGGCTACTCAGCTATGGCTACACCTTC.